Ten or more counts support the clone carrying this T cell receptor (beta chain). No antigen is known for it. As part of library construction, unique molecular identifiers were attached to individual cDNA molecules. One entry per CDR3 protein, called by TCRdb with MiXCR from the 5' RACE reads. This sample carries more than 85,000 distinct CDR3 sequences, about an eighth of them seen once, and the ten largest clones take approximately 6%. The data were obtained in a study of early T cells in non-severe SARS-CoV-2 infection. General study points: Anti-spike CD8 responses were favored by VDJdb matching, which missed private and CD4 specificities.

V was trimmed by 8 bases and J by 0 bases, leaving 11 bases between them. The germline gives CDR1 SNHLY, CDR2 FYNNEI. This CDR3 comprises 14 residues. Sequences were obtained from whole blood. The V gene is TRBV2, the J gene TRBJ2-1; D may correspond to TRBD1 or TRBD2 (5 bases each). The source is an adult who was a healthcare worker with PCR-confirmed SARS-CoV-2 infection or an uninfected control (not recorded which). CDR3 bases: TGTGCCAGCTCGGGGCCATACTCCTACAATGAGCAGTTCTTC. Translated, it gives CASSGPYSYNEQFF. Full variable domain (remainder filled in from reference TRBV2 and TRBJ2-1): EPEVTQTPSHQVTQMGQEVILRCVPISNHLYFYWYRQILGQKVEFLVSFYNNEISEKSEIFDDQFSVERPDGSNFTLKIRSTKLEDSAMYFCASSGPYSYNEQFFGPGTRLTVL.